This T cell receptor beta chain was captured in a study of cytomegalovirus exposure and HLA in healthy donors. Libraries were prepared by immunoSEQ multiplex PCR; TCRdb keeps only in-frame clonotypes and omits some of them. The sample shows roughly 120,000 clones, 94% of them seen only once. The donors were in the roughly 110-subject validation cohort, distinct from the approximately 670-subject first cohort. Germline CDR1 reads MNHNY; CDR2 reads SVGAGI (reference sequence). Trimming cost V 4 bases and J 3 bases; bases outside gene matches: 5. This CDR3 region has 16 residues. The sample taken for sequencing was PBMCs. The V call is TRBV6-6, the J call TRBJ1-3, with 11 bases that match TRBD1. The TCR was taken from a woman aged 18-29 years in good health and CMV-seronegative. CDR3 in DNA: TGTGCCAGCAGTTCGGGACAGGGGGGAGGTGGAAACACCATATATTTT. Protein product: CASSSGQGGGGNTIYF.